Each of the 16 T cell receptor beta chains below was sequenced from the same sample in a study of post-analysis software for immune sequencing data. cDNA libraries of TCR beta carried unique molecular identifiers. A single record per CDR3 protein comes from TCRdb applying MiXCR to the PCR reads. Altogether roughly 570,000 distinct CDR3 sequences are present, less than 40% being singletons, with the ten largest covering approximately 6%. No antigen is known for these receptors. Study observations and caveats: Four or five TRBV segments (TRBV5-6, TRBV5-1 and TRBV20-1 among them) occurred more frequently in patients than in controls.

Sequencing input: blood. The receptor set was obtained from a girl younger than 18 with multiple sclerosis.

This chain joins TRBV14 and TRBJ2-7; D gene ambiguous. Germline CDR1 reads SGHDN; CDR2 reads FVKESK. Trimming cost V 2 bases and J 3 bases, with 5 bases left between them. The CDR3 has 12 amino acids. CDR3 nucleotides: TGTGCCAGCAGCCAACACCACTACGAGCAGTACTTC. Encoded protein: CASSQHHYEQYF.

This rearrangement joins TRBV14 to TRBJ1-2; a weak D match, TRBD1 (5 bases). Germline CDR1 and CDR2: SGHDN and FVKESK. V was clipped by 4 bases and J by 4 bases, with 7 bases between them. The CDR3 extends over 12 amino acids. CDR3 loop: CASSRDVYGYTF. Written as DNA, the CDR3 is TGTGCCAGCAGCCGGGACGTCTATGGCTACACCTTC.

The chain combines TRBV28 with TRBJ1-4; no firm D call. Germline CDR1 is MDHEN and CDR2 is SYDVKM. This CDR3 is 15 amino acids long. Trimming removed 6 bases at V and 7 bases at J, with 18 bases between. CDR3 nucleotides: TGTGCCAGCAGCGGGGTTACCGGGGTTGGTGAAAAACTGTTTTTT. This codes for CASSGVTGVGEKLFF.

There are many counts of this clonotype. The V gene is TRBV7-3, the J gene TRBJ2-1, with no clear D. The CDR3 extends over 13 amino acids. Trimming cost V 1 base and J 6 bases, with 7 bases left between them. The germline V gene encodes CDR1 SGHTA and CDR2 FQGTGA. The CDR3 sequence: CASSLMVGNEQFF. CDR3 bases: TGTGCCAGCAGCTTAATGGTGGGCAATGAGCAGTTCTTC.

This clonotype showed up just a few times. The rearrangement joins TRBV3-1 to TRBJ2-5; 8 bases are shared with TRBD1. The V and J ends lost 1 base and 4 bases, in that order; junction bases with no gene match: 8. In germline, CDR1 is LGHDT, CDR2 YNNKEL (reference sequence). The CDR3 covers 16 residues. CDR3 sequence (DNA): TGTGCCAGCAGCCAAGGGGGGACAGGCGGGGCAGAGACCCAGTACTTC. Amino acids: CASSQGGTGGAETQYF.

This clonotype was recorded a few times. The V and J genes are TRBV27 and TRBJ2-7; D could derive from TRBD1 or TRBD2 (6 bases each). Germline CDR1 reads MNHEY; CDR2 reads SMNVEV (reference sequence). Trimming removed 3 bases at V and 3 bases at J, with 21 bases between. The CDR3 extends over 17 amino acids. The CDR3 loop reads CASSLVGGPGVVYEQYF. Written as DNA, the CDR3 is TGTGCCAGCAGTTTGGTGGGAGGTCCAGGGGTGGTCTACGAGCAGTACTTC.

The chain is built from TRBV5-1 and TRBJ2-7, with 9 bases aligning to TRBD1. The CDR3 covers 14 residues. With V trimmed by 5 bases and J by 2 bases, 5 bases remained unmatched. CDR1 SGHRS and CDR2 YFSETQ come from the germline V gene. CDR3: CASRPGTGTYEQYF. In DNA form, the CDR3 reads TGCGCCAGCAGGCCCGGGACAGGGACCTACGAGCAGTACTTC.

The V gene is TRBV3-1, the J gene TRBJ2-2, with 7 positions matching TRBD2. The CDR3 runs to 17 residues. CDR1 is LGHDT and CDR2 is YNNKEL in the germline V gene (reference sequence). With V trimmed by 2 bases and J by 2 bases, 8 bases remained unmatched. The CDR3: CASSQHPGRANTGELFF. The CDR3 DNA reads as TGTGCCAGCAGCCAACATCCGGGGAGGGCAAACACCGGGGAGCTGTTTTTT.

The rearrangement links TRBV6-1 to TRBJ2-7; D may be TRBD1 or TRBD2 (5 bases each). V lost 6 bases, J lost 2 bases, and 23 bases lay in between. In germline, CDR1 is MNHNS, CDR2 SASEGT. The CDR3 is 17 amino acids. The CDR3 here is CASSTLGDASGAYEQYF. The CDR3 nucleotides read TGTGCCAGCAGCACCCTAGGGGACGCGTCCGGGGCCTACGAGCAGTACTTC.

This chain joins TRBV10-3 and TRBJ2-5; the D gene is possibly TRBD2 (6 bases). The V and J ends lost 3 bases and 5 bases respectively, with 16 bases between them. This CDR3 spans 15 amino acids. CDR1 and CDR2 from the germline V gene are ENHRY and SYGVKD. Here the CDR3 reads CAISDAERVRETQYF. CDR3 nucleotide sequence: TGTGCCATCAGTGACGCGGAGCGGGTTCGGGAGACCCAGTACTTC.

The genes are TRBV14 and TRBJ1-2; 7 positions agree with TRBD1. V lost 2 bases and J lost 3; bases outside the gene matches: 3. The CDR3 has 14 residues. CDR1 SGHDN and CDR2 FVKESK come from the germline V gene. CDR3 bases: TGTGCCAGCAGCCAAAGGACAGGAGACTATGGCTACACCTTC. It is translated as CASSQRTGDYGYTF. Filled out from reference TRBV14 and TRBJ1-2, the complete variable domain reads EAGVTQFPSHSVIEKGQTVTLRCDPISGHDNLYWYRRVMGKEIKFLLHFVKESKQDESGMPNNRFLAERTGGTYSTLKVQPAELEDSGVYFCASSQRTGDYGYTFGSGTRLTVV.

This clonotype was counted a few times. The CDR3 sequence: CASSLHEPYNEQFF. CDR3 sequence (DNA): TGTGCCAGCAGCCTGCACGAACCCTACAATGAGCAGTTCTTC. This chain uses TRBV7-9 with TRBJ2-1; D not certain. Germline CDR1 and CDR2: SEHNR and FQNEAQ (reference sequence). V lost 5 bases, J lost 2 bases, and 10 bases lay in between. The CDR3 is 14 residues long.

The chain carries TRBV12-3 or TRBV12-4 and TRBJ1-1, with no clear D. The CDR3 length is 13 residues. V lost 9 bases and J 1 base, leaving 12 bases between the germline ends. The CDR3 DNA reads TGTGCCAGTCGAAAATCAGGGAACACTGAAGCTTTCTTT. Protein: CASRKSGNTEAFF.

In this sample, this clonotype turned up once. Being one base from a much bigger clone, this may be a read error. The rearrangement joins TRBV29-1 to TRBJ2-7; D tentatively reads TRBD1 or TRBD2 (5 bases each). CDR1 SQVTM and CDR2 ANQGSEA come from the germline V gene. Trimming removed 4 bases from V and 3 bases from J, with 16 bases in between. The length of the CDR3 is 14 residues. For the CDR3, the DNA is TGCAGCGTTGGGCAGGGACCCCCCCTCTACGAGCAGTACTTC. It encodes CSVGQGPPLYEQYF.

This clonotype came up once. This chain connects TRBV7-9 to TRBJ1-6; 10 bases are shared with TRBD1. Germline V gene lookup returns CDR1 SEHNR and CDR2 FQNEAQ (reference sequence). V shed 2 bases, J shed 11 bases, and the junction held 6 bases outside the gene matches. CDR3 size: 15 residues. CDR3: CASSLQGTGVTPLHF. CDR3 bases: TGTGCCAGCAGCTTACAGGGGACAGGGGTAACACCCCTCCACTTT.

This rearrangement joins TRBV5-1 to TRBJ2-7; no clear D gene. Deletions cut 0 bases from V and 2 bases from J, with 12 bases between. The CDR3 runs 15 residues. The germline V gene encodes CDR1 SGHRS and CDR2 YFSETQ. The CDR3, as DNA: TGCGCCAGCAGCTTGGACACGACTCGAGCCTACGAGCAGTACTTC. This sequence encodes CASSLDTTRAYEQYF.